Shown below are 24 T cell receptor beta chains from a single sample sequenced in a study of read filtering for tumor transcriptome and immune sequencing. This library used roughly 400 ng RNA and molecular barcoded adaptors spanning alpha/delta and beta/gamma chains. TCRdb re-called the reads through MiXCR, storing one row per CDR3 protein. The sample carries fewer than 90,000 distinct CDR3 sequences, roughly 12% recorded once. The source material was a population of CD138-negative cells sorted from bone marrow. Receptors originate from a donor over 35 with multiple myeloma.

About this clonotype: One end of the junction is discordant with germline, which a read error may explain. This rearrangement joins TRBV12-3 or TRBV12-4 to TRBJ2-3; 9 nucleotides agree with TRBD2. The CDR3 has 14 residues. CDR3 sequence: CASSLAGLVDTRYF. CDR3 sequence (DNA): TGTGCCAGCAGTCTAGCGGGATTGGTAGATACGCGGTATTTT.

In this sample, this clonotype turned up many times. In nucleotides, the CDR3 is TGCAGCCCACCCCAAGGACTAGCGGGAGTGAACACCGGGGAGCTGTTTTTT. Translation gives CSPPQGLAGVNTGELFF. This chain connects TRBV29-1 to TRBJ2-2; 13 bases align to TRBD2. This CDR3 region has 17 residues. The V segment lost 8 bases and the J segment 1 base; nucleotides outside the gene matches: 10. Germline V lookup: CDR1 SQVTM, CDR2 ANQGSEA.

This clonotype was detected many times. This chain uses TRBV6-2 or TRBV6-3 with TRBJ1-5, with a possible D match to TRBD1 (6 bases). Trimming stripped 6 bases from V and 0 bases from J, with 12 bases between. This CDR3 spans 15 amino acids. Germline V gives CDR1 MNHEY, CDR2 SVGEGT. DNA of the CDR3: TGTGCCAGCAGGGAGGACAGCGCTAGCAATCAGCCCCAGCATTTT. Translating gives CASREDSASNQPQHF.

This clonotype was seen at least ten times. The chain couples TRBV30 to TRBJ1-1; D unresolved. The CDR3 consists of 12 residues. Germline CDR1 reads GTSNPN; CDR2 reads SVGIG (reference sequence). Trimming took off 2 bases at V and 6 bases at J, with 10 bases between the two ends. The CDR3 region is CAWSRGGAEAFF. The DNA of the CDR3 is TGTGCCTGGAGTCGGGGTGGGGCTGAAGCTTTCTTT.

The sample holds many counts of this clonotype. The rearrangement joins TRBV15 to TRBJ2-6; D remains ambiguous. This CDR3 is built from 15 residues. The V gene's germline CDR1 is LNHNV and CDR2 YYDKDF (reference sequence). Trimming shortened V by 5 bases and J by 0 bases, and 8 bases separated the two germline ends. The CDR3 loop reads CATSPQDSGANVLTF. The CDR3 bases are TGTGCCACCAGCCCGCAGGACTCTGGGGCCAACGTCCTGACTTTC.

Ten or more counts support this clonotype. The chain uses TRBV15 and TRBJ1-6, with TRBD1 matching 7 bases. V was pared by 1 base and J by 9 bases, with 3 bases of the junction left unmatched. In germline, CDR1 is LNHNV, CDR2 YYDKDF (reference sequence). The CDR3 runs 14 residues. The CDR3 sequence is CATSRVRGASPLHF. The DNA for the CDR3 is TGTGCCACCAGCAGAGTCAGGGGGGCTTCACCCCTCCACTTT. Full variable domain (outside the CDR3, taken from reference TRBV15 and TRBJ1-6): DAMVIQNPRYQVTQFGKPVTLSCSQTLNHNVMYWYQQKSSQAPKLLFHYYDKDFNNEADTPDNFQSRRPNTSFCFLDIRSPGLGDTAMYLCATSRVRGASPLHFGNGTRLTVT.

Points on this clonotype: A much bigger clone sits one base away, suggesting this may be a read error. The V gene is TRBV4-1, the J gene TRBJ2-2; a possible D gene is TRBD1 (6 bases). From germline, CDR1 is MGHRA and CDR2 YSYEKL. CDR3 length: 14 residues. CDR3 amino acids: CASSATGNTGELLF. Written as DNA, the CDR3 is TGCGCCAGCAGCGCTACAGGGAACACCGGGGAGCTGCTTTTT.

The chain uses TRBV7-3 and TRBJ1-1; possible D gene TRBD1, 5 bases. The CDR3 length is 13 residues. Germline CDR1 SGHTA, CDR2 FQGTGA. Deletions cut 5 bases from V and 3 bases from J, with 10 bases between. CDR3 nucleotides: TGTGCCAGCAGCCGGGACGGGGACACTGAAGCTTTCTTT. This gives the protein CASSRDGDTEAFF.

With regard to this clonotype: Its ends do not fully match the called genes, so a read error is possible. The J gene is TRBJ2-7, the V gene TRBV12-3 or TRBV12-4; the D is unclear. The CDR3 spans 11 residues. CDR3 in amino acids: CDSNAYNEQYF. The CDR3 DNA follows: TGTGACAGCAATGCCTACAACGAGCAGTACTTC.

This clonotype was observed many times. This chain connects TRBV20-1 to TRBJ2-7; 12 bases map to TRBD2. The ends lost 2 bases at V and 3 bases at J; junction bases unmatched: 2. The CDR3 covers 14 residues. Germline CDR1 is DFQATT and CDR2 is SNEGSKA (reference sequence). Here the CDR3 DNA reads TGCAGTGCTAGATGGACTAGCGGGATCTACGAGCAGTACTTC. Translation gives CSARWTSGIYEQYF.

This clonotype showed up many times. The J gene is TRBJ1-1, the V gene TRBV3-1; 7 nucleotides agree with TRBD1. The CDR3 loop spans 15 amino acids. Germline V gene lookup returns CDR1 LGHDT and CDR2 YNNKEL (reference sequence). Trimming at V came to 4 bases and at J to 5 bases, leaving 10 bases not matched to a gene. The CDR3 bases are TGTGCCAGCAGCCCGCTCAACAGGGGAGGGACTGAAGCTTTCTTT. Translated, it gives CASSPLNRGGTEAFF.

This clonotype was counted between two and nine times. The genes are TRBV5-1 and TRBJ2-3; 9 bases are a match to TRBD2. This CDR3 region has 14 residues. Germline V CDR1 and CDR2: SGHRS, YFSETQ. V trimming: 0 bases; J trimming: 5 bases; junction bases outside the gene matches: 1. CDR3 amino acids: CASSLASGKDTQYF. The CDR3 DNA follows: TGCGCCAGCAGCTTGGCTAGCGGGAAAGATACGCAGTATTTT.

This clonotype was detected many times. The chain employs TRBV7-2 and TRBJ2-1, with 9 bases fitting TRBD1. CDR3 length: 19 residues. Losses at the gene ends were 5 bases for V and 9 bases for J; bases not matched to a gene: 23. The germline V gene has CDR1 SGHTA and CDR2 FQGNSA. CDR3 protein: CASSLPHGTGKARNIEQFF. CDR3 in DNA: TGTGCCAGCAGCCTCCCACACGGGACAGGGAAGGCGAGGAACATTGAGCAGTTCTTC.

This clonotype was seen at least ten times. The J gene is TRBJ1-5, the V gene TRBV18; 10 bases are a match to TRBD1. Per the germline V gene, CDR1 is KGHSH and CDR2 is LQKENI. The CDR3 loop spans 17 amino acids. The trim removed 3 bases at V and 0 bases at J, leaving 5 bases unmatched. The DNA of the CDR3 is TGTGCCAGCTCACCTTACGGACAGGGGGGTAGCAATCAGCCCCAGCATTTT. This gives the protein CASSPYGQGGSNQPQHF.

At least ten counts were recorded for this clonotype. The genes are TRBV5-1 and TRBJ2-1, with D perhaps assigned TRBD1 or TRBD2 (5 bases each). Germline V gene data show CDR1 as SGHRS and CDR2 as YFSETQ. Trimming stripped 0 bases from V and 2 bases from J, with 9 bases between. CDR3 size: 15 residues. The CDR3 bases are TGCGCCAGCAGCTTGGGAGGGGAGACCTACAATGAGCAGTTCTTC. Translation: CASSLGGETYNEQFF.

Many counts were recorded for this clonotype. This chain joins TRBV7-2 and TRBJ2-3; D possibly uses TRBD1 or TRBD2 (5 bases each). The CDR3 covers 16 residues. Germline-derived CDR1 and CDR2 are SGHTA and FQGNSA. Trimming shortened V by 1 base and J by 2 bases, and 13 bases separated the two germline ends. The DNA of the CDR3 is TGTGCCAGCAGCTTAGATCGGGGCGCTTTCACAGATACGCAGTATTTT. It translates to CASSLDRGAFTDTQYF.

Many counts were recorded for this clonotype. The V gene is TRBV6-6, the J gene TRBJ2-7, with TRBD1 matching 8 bases. Germline-derived CDR1 and CDR2 are MNHNY and SVGAGI (reference sequence). The CDR3 covers 17 residues. With 0 bases clipped from V and 0 bases from J, the junction kept 7 bases outside the gene matches. The CDR3 region is CASSYSRGQANSYEQYF. In DNA, the CDR3 is TGTGCCAGCAGTTACTCGCGGGGACAGGCCAACTCCTACGAGCAGTACTTC.

The sample holds a few counts of this clonotype. A much more abundant neighbour one base away suggests this may be a read error. The chain is built from TRBV25-1 and TRBJ2-3, with D hard to call. CDR3 length: 11 amino acids. Germline values: CDR1 MGHDK, CDR2 SYGVNS. In DNA, the CDR3 is TGTGCCAGCACCAGCACAGATACGCGGTATTTT. The encoded protein is CASTSTDTRYF.

This clonotype was counted many times. The chain recombines TRBV6-1 with TRBJ2-7, with D possibly being TRBD2 (6 bases). With 2 bases removed from V and 2 bases from J, the gap between germline ends came to 13 bases. This CDR3 has 15 residues. The germline V gene encodes CDR1 MNHNS and CDR2 SASEGT. The CDR3 loop is CASSEYSGTAYEQYF. CDR3 bases: TGTGCCAGCAGTGAATATAGCGGAACGGCCTACGAGCAGTACTTC.

This clonotype showed up just a few times. This chain connects TRBV20-1 to TRBJ1-1, with D possibly being TRBD1 (6 bases). CDR1 and CDR2 from the germline V gene are DFQATT and SNEGSKA (reference sequence). The V and J ends lost 6 bases and 5 bases respectively, with 22 bases between them. The CDR3 runs to 15 residues. This chain's CDR3 is CSAVLSTGLGTEAFF. CDR3 bases: TGCAGTGCCGTGCTGTCCACAGGGTTGGGGACTGAAGCTTTCTTT.

Points on this clonotype: A much larger clone lies a single base off, so this may be a read error. The chain employs TRBV6-2 or TRBV6-3 and TRBJ1-1, with D unresolved. This CDR3 has 15 amino acids. CDR1 and CDR2 from the germline V gene are MNHEY and SVGEGT. The CDR3 spells CVSSYSLGVNTEAFF. As DNA, the CDR3 is TGTGTCAGCAGTTACTCCCTTGGGGTGAACACTGAAGCTTTCTTT.

This clonotype turned up a few times. This rearrangement joins TRBV6-5 to TRBJ2-6; TRBD2 agrees at 14 bases. The germline V gene encodes CDR1 MNHEY and CDR2 SVGAGI. V dropped 6 bases and J dropped 1; count of bases not matched to a gene: 8. The CDR3 has 19 residues. DNA for the CDR3: TGTGCCAGCAGGCACGGACTAGCGGGAGGTGTTTCTGGGGCCAACGTCCTGACTTTC. Translating it yields CASRHGLAGGVSGANVLTF.

Many counts were recorded for this clonotype. The chain is built from TRBV7-2 and TRBJ2-1; D is uncertain. CDR3 length: 13 residues. The ends were cut back, 5 bases at V and 8 bases at J, with 13 bases in the middle. Germline V gives CDR1 SGHTA, CDR2 FQGNSA. CDR3 residues: CASSVGLGYEQFF. The CDR3, as DNA: TGTGCCAGCAGCGTAGGCCTAGGCTATGAGCAGTTCTTC.

At least ten counts were recorded for this clonotype. The chain links TRBV19 to TRBJ1-1; the D is unclear. Between the trimmed V and J ends, which lost 4 bases and 1 base, there was a span of 10 bases. The germline CDR1 and CDR2 sequences are LNHDA and SQIVND (reference sequence). This CDR3 has 14 amino acids. CDR3 in amino acids: CASSTGRQNTEAFF. The CDR3 DNA follows: TGTGCCAGTAGTACCGGACGGCAGAACACTGAAGCTTTCTTT.